This TCR beta chain is from a study of T cell changes during pregnancy in multiple sclerosis. Per the germline V gene, CDR1 is SGHRS and CDR2 is YFSETQ. The CDR3 is 13 amino acids. V lost 1 base to trimming and J lost 1 base, with 5 bases between them. Data came from immunoSEQ multiplex PCR; TCRdb stores just in-frame clones and leaves some out. The data show about 57,000 clones, about 92% seen once. The chain couples TRBV5-1 to TRBJ2-5; no clear D. The sample was CD4+ T cells from peripheral blood mononuclear cells, taken before pregnancy. This receptor was obtained from a female donor with multiple sclerosis, enrolled in a pregnancy study. CDR3 DNA: TGCGCCAGCAGCTTGTCGGGCCAAGAGACCCAGTACTTC. As protein: CASSLSGQETQYF.